These 21 T cell receptor beta chains originate from one sample sequenced in a study of shared clonotypes between healthy human individuals. Terminally differentiated effector memory CD45RA+ cells were left out of the naive CD8 fraction, which was CD45RO-negative and positively selected for CCR7. Some clones are missing from TCRdb's copy, which holds only in-frame ones; the method was immunoSEQ multiplex PCR. This sample carries about 2.1 million clones, 85% to 95% of them seen once, and the ten largest clones take around 1.7%. Sample: naive CD8+ T cells from PBMCs. These receptor sequences come from a man in his late teens or twenties in good health. Some clones in this sample may be carry-over from other donors' samples.

Turning to this clone: Other DNA variants within this sample encode the same CDR3. The chain has TRBV19 and TRBJ1-1; 7 nucleotides match TRBD1. CDR1 is LNHDA and CDR2 is SQIVND in the germline V gene (reference sequence). This CDR3 comprises 14 residues. V lost 3 bases and J lost 2; bases outside the gene matches: 3. CDR3 region: CASSIRDSNTEAFF. CDR3 DNA: TGTGCCAGTAGTATTCGGGACAGCAACACTGAAGCTTTCTTT.

The DNA for the CDR3 is TGCGCCAGCAGCCAAGACCTAGCGGGAGCGAGCACCGGGGAGCTGTTTTTT. Translating it yields CASSQDLAGASTGELFF. This chain connects TRBV4-3 to TRBJ2-2; TRBD2 agrees at 10 bases. Trimming removed 0 bases from V and 4 bases from J; junction bases left unmatched: 5. The CDR3 totals 17 residues. The V gene's germline CDR1 is LGHNA and CDR2 YSLEER.

The J gene is TRBJ2-1, the V gene TRBV6-4; D may be TRBD1 (5 bases). Trimming removed 0 bases at V and 10 bases at J, with 13 bases between. CDR1 and CDR2 (germline): MRHNA, SNTAGT. This CDR3 has 14 amino acids. The CDR3 sequence is CASSDSGAFTEQFF. CDR3 DNA sequence: TGTGCCAGCAGTGACTCAGGGGCCTTCACCGAGCAGTTCTTC.

The gene calls are TRBV7-9 and TRBJ2-5; D not certain. CDR1 and CDR2 from the germline V gene are SEHNR and FQNEAQ (reference sequence). The CDR3 has 11 amino acids. Trimming removed 5 bases from V and 7 bases from J, with 8 bases in between. As DNA, the CDR3 is TGTGCCAGCAGCCCCGAAGGGACCCAGTACTTC. Encoded protein: CASSPEGTQYF.

This chain connects TRBV28 to TRBJ2-7; weak D call: TRBD2 (5 bases). The germline V and J ends were trimmed by 8 bases and 3 bases, with 14 bases remaining between them. CDR1 and CDR2 from the germline V gene are MDHEN and SYDVKM. This CDR3 spans 13 amino acids. CDR3 DNA: TGTGCCAGCCTAACTAGGAGATACTACGAGCAGTACTTC. Protein product: CASLTRRYYEQYF.

The chain employs TRBV5-6 and TRBJ1-4; D possibly corresponds to TRBD1 (5 bases). V lost 4 bases and J 7 bases, leaving 11 bases between the germline ends. This CDR3 contains 13 residues. Germline values: CDR1 SGHDT, CDR2 YYEEEE. The CDR3, as DNA: TGTGCCAGCAGCCTCGGGGGAGGTGAAAAACTGTTTTTT. Translating it yields CASSLGGGEKLFF.

A single count supports this clone. The sample carries other DNA sequences with the same CDR3. This sequence joins TRBV27 and TRBJ2-1, with D possibly TRBD1 on 6 matching bases. CDR1 and CDR2 (germline): MNHEY, SMNVEV (reference sequence). Trimming removed 4 bases from V and 3 bases from J, with 13 bases in between. This CDR3 has 15 residues. CDR3 DNA sequence: TGTGCCAGCAGTTCCCGACAGGCAGACTACAATGAGCAGTTCTTC. It specifies CASSSRQADYNEQFF.

V is TRBV29-1 and J is TRBJ2-3; D call uncertain. The V and J ends lost 2 bases and 0 bases respectively, with 21 bases between them. Germline V lookup: CDR1 SQVTM, CDR2 ANQGSEA. This CDR3 is built from 18 residues. The CDR3 spells CSVEKWGRSTESTDTQYF. In DNA form, the CDR3 reads TGCAGCGTTGAAAAATGGGGAAGGTCGACGGAGAGCACAGATACGCAGTATTTT.

This clone was observed a handful of times. V and J are TRBV28 and TRBJ1-2; tentatively, D is TRBD1 (5 bases). Trimming left V 2 bases short and J 8 bases short, with 15 bases between. Germline V lookup: CDR1 MDHEN, CDR2 SYDVKM. This CDR3 comprises 14 residues. The CDR3 loop is CASSLRSDSSGYTF. For the CDR3, the DNA is TGTGCCAGCAGTTTAAGATCTGACAGTTCCGGCTACACCTTC.

V usage is TRBV10-3 and J usage is TRBJ1-4, with D unresolved. This CDR3 comprises 17 residues. Germline values: CDR1 ENHRY, CDR2 SYGVKD. Trimming shortened V by 0 bases and J by 3 bases, and 14 bases separated the two germline ends. CDR3 region: CAISESSVGAANEKLFF. For the CDR3, the DNA is TGTGCCATCAGTGAGTCAAGTGTAGGAGCGGCTAATGAAAAACTGTTTTTT.

The CDR3 DNA reads TGTGCCAGTAGTATAGTCACCCCCTACACTCCACTGAACACTGAAGCTTTCTTT. This sequence encodes CASSIVTPYTPLNTEAFF. V usage is TRBV19 and J usage is TRBJ1-1; D remains ambiguous. Germline-derived CDR1 and CDR2 are LNHDA and SQIVND (reference sequence). This CDR3 spans 18 amino acids. Trimming cost V 1 base and J 0 bases, with 18 bases left between them.

This chain links TRBV14 with TRBJ2-7, with D possibly called TRBD1 or TRBD2 (5 bases each). Trimming cost V 1 base and J 6 bases, with 13 bases left between them. The germline V gene encodes CDR1 SGHDN and CDR2 FVKESK. The CDR3 has 14 residues. The CDR3 region has the DNA TGTGCCAGCAGCCAAGGGGGACCCCTGGGCGAGCAGTACTTC. It yields the protein CASSQGGPLGEQYF.

The gene calls are TRBV21-1 and TRBJ1-5; the listed D gene, TRBD1, was not tested against the DNA. TRBV21-1 is assigned pseudogene status. This CDR3 contains 15 residues. CDR3 sequence: CASSKAGFRHQPQHF. The CDR3 DNA reads as TGTGCCAGCAGCAAAGCTGGGTTCAGGCATCAGCCCCAGCATTTT.

The chain joins TRBV11-2 to TRBJ2-7; TRBD2 aligns across 10 bases. Per the germline V gene, CDR1 is SGHAT and CDR2 is FQNNGV. V dropped 5 bases and J dropped 7; count of bases not matched to a gene: 17. The CDR3 loop spans 17 amino acids. The CDR3 is CASSRGLAGDFAGEQYF. Here the CDR3 DNA reads TGTGCCAGCAGCCGGGGGCTAGCGGGAGACTTTGCGGGAGAGCAGTACTTC.

As to this clone: Other DNA variants within this sample encode the same CDR3. This rearrangement joins TRBV5-1 to TRBJ2-1; D is uncertain. Per germline, CDR1 SGHRS and CDR2 YFSETQ. The V end lost 5 bases, the J end lost 4 bases, and 7 bases lay between the germline ends. The CDR3 totals 12 residues. CDR3: CASSLSYNEQFF. The CDR3, as DNA: TGCGCCAGCAGTCTAAGTTACAATGAGCAGTTCTTC.

The chain couples TRBV11-2 to TRBJ1-4; a possible D gene is TRBD1 (6 bases). Germline V gene data show CDR1 as SGHAT and CDR2 as FQNNGV. With 1 base removed from V and 7 bases from J, the gap between germline ends came to 16 bases. The CDR3 sequence is 16 residues long. The CDR3 nucleotides read TGTGCCAGCAGCTTAGGGCCGGGGGCATATCCTGAAAAACTGTTTTTT. This codes for CASSLGPGAYPEKLFF.

V gene TRBV11-2 combines with J gene TRBJ2-3; 9 bases agree with TRBD2. There are 17 residues in the CDR3. Trimming removed 6 bases from V and 5 bases from J; junction bases left unmatched: 15. Germline V lookup: CDR1 SGHAT, CDR2 FQNNGV. The CDR3 region is CASRGREGRSNRDTQYF. DNA of the CDR3: TGTGCCAGCAGGGGGCGGGAGGGCCGAAGTAATCGAGATACGCAGTATTTT.

V usage is TRBV7-9 and J usage is TRBJ1-4; a possible D gene is TRBD1 (5 bases). CDR1 and CDR2 (germline): SEHNR, FQNEAQ (reference sequence). Trimming stripped 8 bases from V and 8 bases from J, with 12 bases between. This CDR3 comprises 12 residues. CDR3 residues: CASHYWGEKLFF. In nucleotides, the CDR3 is TGTGCCAGCCACTACTGGGGCGAAAAACTGTTTTTT. Variable domain in full (rest from reference TRBV7-9 and TRBJ1-4): DTGVSQNPRHKITKRGQNVTFRCDPISEHNRLYWYRQTLGQGPEFLTYFQNEAQLEKSRLLSDRFSAERPKGSFSTLEIQRTEQGDSAMYLCASHYWGEKLFFGSGTQLSVL.

The genes are TRBV5-1 and TRBJ2-1, with TRBD2 identical over 11 bases. Germline CDR1 is SGHRS and CDR2 is YFSETQ. This CDR3 is 16 amino acids long. V lost 3 bases and J lost 3; bases outside the gene matches: 5. CDR3 amino acids: CASSSPGLAGYNEQFF. For the CDR3, the DNA is TGCGCCAGCAGCTCGCCCGGACTAGCGGGCTACAATGAGCAGTTCTTC.

This clone was seen once. The V and J genes are TRBV19 and TRBJ1-3; weak D call: TRBD1 (5 bases). Germline assignment: CDR1 LNHDA and CDR2 SQIVND (reference sequence). Trimming shortened V by 6 bases and J by 0 bases, and 12 bases separated the two germline ends. The length of the CDR3 is 15 residues. In DNA form, the CDR3 reads TGTGCCAGTAGACATGACAGCTTCTCTGGAAACACCATATATTTT. Translating gives CASRHDSFSGNTIYF. Looking up the rest from reference TRBV19 and TRBJ1-3 gives the full variable domain: DGGITQSPKYLFRKEGQNVTLSCEQNLNHDAMYWYRQDPGQGLRLIYYSQIVNDFQKGDIAEGYSVSREKKESFPLTVTSAQKNPTAFYLCASRHDSFSGNTIYFGEGSWLTVV.

The V call is TRBV5-1, the J call TRBJ2-6; D not certain. The CDR3 runs to 15 residues. CDR1 SGHRS and CDR2 YFSETQ come from the germline V gene. The V end lost 5 bases, the J end lost 0 bases, and 9 bases lay between the germline ends. CDR3 sequence: CASSAQDSGANVLTF. The CDR3 DNA follows: TGCGCCAGCAGTGCCCAGGACTCTGGGGCCAACGTCCTGACTTTC.